The T cell receptor (beta chain) described here comes from a study of long-term antiretroviral therapy in people with HIV. With respect to this clone: Its target is unknown.

A v3.0 immunoSEQ assay was performed at survey level. The target of sequencing was 40,000-50,000 T-cell genomes per sample. The protocol was immunoSEQ multiplex PCR, while the TCRdb copy is restricted to in-frame clones and leaves out a portion. The sample yields around 13,000 clones, about 88% seen once. No donor had fewer than one pre-ART PBMC sample or fewer than two post-ART PBMC samples. The CDR3 is 14 amino acids. CDR1 SGHRS and CDR2 YFSETQ come from the germline V gene. V was trimmed by 1 base and J by 5 bases, leaving 12 bases between them. Findings of the study overall: Relative to control repertoires, HIV repertoires exhibited narrower CDR3 length ranges. Clones that had undergone expansion before ART dominated the repertoire at all time points.

The sequence was obtained from a woman aged 40-49 years with HIV. The chain is built from TRBV5-1 and TRBJ1-1, with D uncertain. Source: unsorted PBMCs, taken 2.1 years after starting antiretroviral therapy. The CDR3 loop is CASSLFGSGTEAFF. CDR3 sequence (DNA): TGCGCCAGCAGCTTGTTCGGATCGGGGACTGAAGCTTTCTTT.